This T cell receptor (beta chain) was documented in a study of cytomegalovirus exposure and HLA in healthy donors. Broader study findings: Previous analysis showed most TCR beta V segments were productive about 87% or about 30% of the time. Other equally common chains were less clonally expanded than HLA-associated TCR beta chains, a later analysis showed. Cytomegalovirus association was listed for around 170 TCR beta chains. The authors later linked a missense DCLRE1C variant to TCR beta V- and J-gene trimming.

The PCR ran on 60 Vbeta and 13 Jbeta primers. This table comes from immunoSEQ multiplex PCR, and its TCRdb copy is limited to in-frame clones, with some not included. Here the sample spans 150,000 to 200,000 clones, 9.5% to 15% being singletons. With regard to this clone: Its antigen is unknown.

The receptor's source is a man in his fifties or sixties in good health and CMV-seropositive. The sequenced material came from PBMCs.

This CDR3 is CSVVGSSGNTIYF. CDR3 DNA sequence: TGCAGCGTTGTAGGGAGCTCTGGAAACACCATATATTTT. The rearrangement uses TRBV29-1 and TRBJ1-3, with D unresolved. The V and J ends lost 4 bases and 0 bases respectively, with 7 bases between them. The CDR3 totals 13 residues. Looked up from germline, CDR1 is SQVTM and CDR2 is ANQGSEA.